Listed here are 21 T cell receptor beta chains from one sample, sequenced in a study of PD-1 blockade in mismatch repair-deficient tumors. Clones were sequenced by immunoSEQ multiplex PCR, and TCRdb holds only the in-frame ones, with some missing. The sample yields about 68,000 clones, 78% seen once. This sample comprised peripheral blood, obtained 2 weeks after starting pembrolizumab. The source of these receptors is an adult with mismatch repair-deficient cancer.

V usage is TRBV5-4 and J usage is TRBJ2-7; D is unclear. V was clipped by 4 bases and J by 5 bases, with 7 bases between them. From germline, CDR1 is SGHNT and CDR2 YYREEE (reference sequence). The length of the CDR3 is 11 residues. Here the CDR3 reads CASSAVHEQYF. Here the CDR3 DNA reads TGTGCCAGCAGCGCAGTCCACGAGCAGTACTTC.

This clone has just a few counts. An end of the junction does not agree with germline; a read error may underlie this. The chain joins TRBV7-7 to TRBJ2-2, with D unclear. The CDR3 spans 13 residues. Germline V lookup: CDR1 SSHAT, CDR2 FNYEAQ (reference sequence). In DNA, the CDR3 is TGTGCTAGCAGCTTAGAGCGTAGCGGGGAGCTGTTTTTT. As protein: CASSLERSGELFF. The whole variable domain, remainder taken from reference TRBV7-7 and TRBJ2-2, is GAGVSQSPRYKVTKRGQDVTLRCDPISSHATLYWYQQALGQGPEFLTYFNYEAQPDKSGLPSDRFSAERPEGSISTLTIQRTEQRDSAMYRCASSLERSGELFFGEGSRLTVL.

Worth noting for this clone: The sample contains more than one DNA sequence encoding this CDR3. The chain has TRBV5-4 and TRBJ2-1, with D perhaps TRBD1 (5 bases). Trimming removed 0 bases from V and 2 bases from J, with 9 bases in between. This CDR3 has 15 amino acids. Looked up from germline, CDR1 is SGHNT and CDR2 is YYREEE (reference sequence). CDR3 loop: CASSLEGLPYNEQFF. CDR3 nucleotide sequence: TGTGCCAGCAGCTTGGAGGGGTTGCCCTACAATGAGCAGTTCTTC.

Only a few counts were recorded for this clone. This rearrangement joins TRBV4-3 to TRBJ1-2, with D uncertain. Germline-derived CDR1 and CDR2 are LGHNA and YSLEER. The CDR3 runs 13 residues. Trimming removed 6 bases from V and 6 bases from J, with 14 bases in between. The CDR3 is CASSNRAGNGYTF. CDR3 DNA sequence: TGCGCCAGCAGTAATCGGGCTGGTAATGGCTACACCTTC.

The gene calls are TRBV7-8 and TRBJ1-2, with 7 nucleotides matching TRBD1. Unmatched junction bases numbered 1, after V lost 1 base and J lost 2 bases. CDR1 is SGHVS and CDR2 is FQNEAQ in the germline V gene. This CDR3 is built from 14 residues. Written as DNA, the CDR3 is TGTGCCAGCAGCTTAGAGGGACAGAACTATGGCTACACCTTC. It encodes CASSLEGQNYGYTF.

This chain uses TRBV7-9 with TRBJ2-7; D unclear. Germline loops: CDR1 SEHNR, CDR2 FQNEAQ (reference sequence). The CDR3 length is 12 residues. The ends were cut back, 7 bases at V and 6 bases at J, with 13 bases in the middle. CDR3 in amino acids: CASIGLGSEQYF. Written as DNA, the CDR3 is TGTGCCAGCATAGGCCTGGGGTCCGAGCAGTACTTC. The full variable domain, with the rest looked up from reference TRBV7-9 and TRBJ2-7, is DTGVSQNPRHKITKRGQNVTFRCDPISEHNRLYWYRQTLGQGPEFLTYFQNEAQLEKSRLLSDRFSAERPKGSFSTLEIQRTEQGDSAMYLCASIGLGSEQYFGPGTRLTVT.

The rearrangement uses TRBV5-1 and TRBJ2-7; 15 bases align to TRBD2. The CDR3 consists of 14 residues. V lost 5 bases and J lost 3; bases outside the gene matches: 0. From germline, CDR1 is SGHRS and CDR2 YFSETQ. CDR3 sequence: CASRGLAGGYEQYF. CDR3 DNA sequence: TGCGCCAGCAGGGGACTAGCGGGGGGCTACGAGCAGTACTTC.

The chain employs TRBV7-2 and TRBJ1-5; no firm D call. V shed 0 bases and J shed 2 bases, with 8 bases lying between them. The germline gives CDR1 SGHTA, CDR2 FQGNSA. This CDR3 contains 15 residues. The CDR3 loop is CASSLAGLGNQPQHF. In DNA, the CDR3 is TGTGCCAGCAGCTTAGCTGGGCTTGGCAATCAGCCCCAGCATTTT.

The chain combines TRBV7-9 with TRBJ2-7; 8 nucleotides align to TRBD1. The germline gives CDR1 SEHNR, CDR2 FQNEAQ (reference sequence). This CDR3 comprises 15 residues. V was pared by 5 bases and J by 6 bases, with 12 bases of the junction left unmatched. CDR3 region: CASSPRPGQGGEQYF. The CDR3 nucleotides read TGTGCCAGCAGCCCCAGACCTGGACAGGGAGGCGAGCAGTACTTC.

The chain couples TRBV10-2 to TRBJ2-3; D remains ambiguous. The CDR3 is 15 residues long. Deletions cut 6 bases from V and 8 bases from J, with 21 bases between. Germline assignment: CDR1 WSHSY and CDR2 SAAADI. CDR3 protein: CASRLLDDGRGTQYF. The DNA for the CDR3 is TGCGCCAGCAGGCTATTGGACGACGGACGCGGTACGCAGTATTTT.

This clone turned up a few times. The CDR3 DNA follows: TGTGCCAGCAGCTTACTGGTTAAGGAGACCCAGTACTTC. Amino acids: CASSLLVKETQYF. The chain links TRBV11-2 to TRBJ2-5; D gene uncertain. The CDR3 has 13 residues. Between the trimmed V and J ends, which lost 2 bases and 5 bases, there was a span of 9 bases. Per the germline V gene, CDR1 is SGHAT and CDR2 is FQNNGV. The whole variable domain, filled in from reference TRBV11-2 and TRBJ2-5, reads EAGVAQSPRYKIIEKRQSVAFWCNPISGHATLYWYQQILGQGPKLLIQFQNNGVVDDSQLPKDRFSAERLKGVDSTLKIQPAKLEDSAVYLCASSLLVKETQYFGPGTRLLVL.

This chain links TRBV28 with TRBJ1-4, with 7 bases aligning to TRBD1. The V gene end was trimmed by 4 bases and the J gene end by 5 bases; junction bases not matched to a gene: 7. CDR1 MDHEN and CDR2 SYDVKM come from the germline V gene. The CDR3 totals 15 residues. The CDR3 loop is CASSSPGQKNEKLFF. The CDR3, as DNA: TGTGCCAGCAGTTCTCCGGGACAGAAAAATGAAAAACTGTTTTTT.

V usage is TRBV29-1 and J usage is TRBJ1-1; TRBD1 is a possible D gene (6 bases). The V end was cut by 4 bases, the J end by 4 bases, with 13 bases between. The germline V gene encodes CDR1 SQVTM and CDR2 ANQGSEA. The CDR3 loop spans 13 amino acids. The CDR3 coding sequence is TGCAGCGTTGTCAGGGGCAGCAGCACTGAAGCTTTCTTT. Protein sequence: CSVVRGSSTEAFF.

This chain uses TRBV5-1 with TRBJ1-3; no definite D call. With 2 bases removed from V and 1 base from J, the gap between germline ends came to 13 bases. The CDR3 is 16 amino acids. Looked up from germline, CDR1 is SGHRS and CDR2 is YFSETQ. The CDR3 here is CASSLESGLSGNTIYF. The CDR3 nucleotides read TGCGCCAGCAGCTTAGAGTCCGGGCTGTCTGGAAACACCATATATTTT.

This sequence joins TRBV29-1 and TRBJ1-5; TRBD1 agrees at 7 bases. CDR1 and CDR2 from the germline V gene are SQVTM and ANQGSEA. The CDR3 spans 13 residues. The CDR3 DNA reads as TGCAGTTCCGGGACAGAGACGGATCAGCCCCAGCATTTT. This sequence encodes CSSGTETDQPQHF.

The chain recombines TRBV5-4 with TRBJ1-1, with D perhaps TRBD1 (6 bases). The CDR3 is 14 amino acids. The germline V gene has CDR1 SGHNT and CDR2 YYREEE (reference sequence). V gave up 2 bases and J gave up 1 base, with 9 bases separating them. CDR3 protein: CASSLGGQNTEAFF. In nucleotides, the CDR3 is TGTGCCAGCAGCTTAGGGGGACAGAACACTGAAGCTTTCTTT.

The chain employs TRBV30 and TRBJ1-3, with 7 bases lining up with TRBD1. The CDR3 is 16 amino acids. Germline assignment: CDR1 GTSNPN and CDR2 SVGIG (reference sequence). Trimming at V came to 3 bases and at J to 4 bases, leaving 12 bases not matched to a gene. CDR3 amino acids: CAWRATRDSIGNTIYF. Written as DNA, the CDR3 is TGTGCCTGGAGGGCTACCAGGGACAGCATCGGAAACACCATATATTTT.

This chain links TRBV5-4 with TRBJ2-2; 7 nucleotides align to TRBD2. Germline-derived CDR1 and CDR2 are SGHNT and YYREEE (reference sequence). The CDR3 is 16 residues long. With V trimmed by 0 bases and J by 5 bases, 7 bases remained unmatched. CDR3 region: CASSLARGRGTGELFF. The CDR3 coding sequence is TGTGCCAGCAGCTTGGCCCGCGGGAGAGGTACCGGGGAGCTGTTTTTT.

The chain couples TRBV7-9 to TRBJ1-1; D gene unclear. V was pared by 5 bases and J by 8 bases, with 18 bases between. Per the germline V gene, CDR1 is SEHNR and CDR2 is FQNEAQ (reference sequence). CDR3 length: 14 residues. The CDR3 DNA is TGTGCCAGCAGCGAATCGTTCAGCGGTGGGGAAGCTTTCTTT. Protein: CASSESFSGGEAFF.

The CDR3 nucleotides are TGCAGTGCTCCGTCTGGGAATGAGCAGTTCTTC. Residues: CSAPSGNEQFF. This sequence joins TRBV20-1 and TRBJ2-1, with D hard to call. The CDR3 is 11 residues long. The V end was cut by 5 bases, the J end by 7 bases, with 9 bases between. Germline-derived CDR1 and CDR2 are DFQATT and SNEGSKA (reference sequence).

The J gene is TRBJ2-3, the V gene TRBV11-3, with a weak D call TRBD2 (6 bases). The V end lost 0 bases, the J end lost 9 bases, and 10 bases lay between the germline ends. Germline assignment: CDR1 SGHNT and CDR2 YENEEA. The CDR3 is made up of 13 amino acids. The CDR3 DNA is TGTGCCAGCAGCTTAGAAGTGACTAGGACGCAGTATTTT. It encodes CASSLEVTRTQYF. Variable domain in full (rest from reference TRBV11-3 and TRBJ2-3): EAGVVQSPRYKIIEKKQPVAFWCNPISGHNTLYWYLQNLGQGPELLIRYENEEAVDDSQLPKDRFSAERLKGVDSTLKIQPAELGDSAVYLCASSLEVTRTQYFGPGTRLTVL.